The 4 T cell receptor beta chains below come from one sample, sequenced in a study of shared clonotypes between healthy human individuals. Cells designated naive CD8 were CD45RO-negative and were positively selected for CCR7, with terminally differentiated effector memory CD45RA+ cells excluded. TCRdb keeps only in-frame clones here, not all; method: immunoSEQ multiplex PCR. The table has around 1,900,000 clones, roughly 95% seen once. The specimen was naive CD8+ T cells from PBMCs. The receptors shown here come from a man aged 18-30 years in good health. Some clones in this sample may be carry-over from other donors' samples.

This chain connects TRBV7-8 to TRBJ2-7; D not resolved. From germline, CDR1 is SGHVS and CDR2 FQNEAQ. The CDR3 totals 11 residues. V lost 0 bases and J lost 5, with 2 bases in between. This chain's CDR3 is CASSLAHEQYF. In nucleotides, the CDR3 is TGTGCCAGCAGCTTAGCACACGAGCAGTACTTC.

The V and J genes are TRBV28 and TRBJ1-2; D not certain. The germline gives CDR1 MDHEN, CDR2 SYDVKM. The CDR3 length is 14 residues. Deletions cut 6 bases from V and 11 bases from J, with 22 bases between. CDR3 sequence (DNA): TGTGCCAGCAGAGACGTGGTGGTCGGGCTCGAATACACCTTC. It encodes CASRDVVVGLEYTF.

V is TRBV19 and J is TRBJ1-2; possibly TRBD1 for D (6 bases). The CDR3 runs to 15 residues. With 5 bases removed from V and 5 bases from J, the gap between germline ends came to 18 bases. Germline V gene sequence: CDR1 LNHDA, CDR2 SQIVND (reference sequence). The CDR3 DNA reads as TGTGCCAGTAGTCGAATTTACAGGGAGGTTTATGGCTACACCTTC. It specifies CASSRIYREVYGYTF.

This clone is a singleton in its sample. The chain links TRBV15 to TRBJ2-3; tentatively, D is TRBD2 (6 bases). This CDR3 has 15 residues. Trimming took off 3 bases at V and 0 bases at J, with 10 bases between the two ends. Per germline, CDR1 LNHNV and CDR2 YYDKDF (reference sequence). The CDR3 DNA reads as TGTGCCACCAGCAGGGGGAGGACCAGCACAGATACGCAGTATTTT. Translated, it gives CATSRGRTSTDTQYF.